This TCR beta chain was obtained from a study of radiation and T cells in renal cell carcinoma. Overall study results and limits: Top tumor clonotypes rose in blood 2 weeks post-radiation, then contracted. No pretreatment tumor biopsies were available for baseline clonotypes.

Only in-frame clones appear in the TCRdb table, and some are missing; sequencing was by immunoSEQ multiplex PCR. This sample has about 91,000 clones, with 82% found just once. A remark on this clone: Antigen specificity is unknown.

Stated time point: baseline pretreatment blood. Described treatment: 15 Gy SBRT to primary tumor, nephrectomy 4 weeks later. Radiation-treated patients gave blood at baseline, week 2 and week 4. The TCR comes from a man aged 55 to 70 with renal cell carcinoma. The sequences come from blood, collected from a patient whose treatment included radiotherapy and nephrectomy.

DNA of the CDR3: TGTGCCAGCAGCCCCCGACAGGGGGGATTCAAAAAAGGAGAGACCCAGTACTTC. Its translation is CASSPRQGGFKKGETQYF. This chain links TRBV14 with TRBJ2-5; 9 bases align to TRBD1. V was clipped by 4 bases and J by 4 bases; unmatched bases: 16. Germline CDR1 and CDR2: SGHDN and FVKESK. The CDR3 length is 18 residues.